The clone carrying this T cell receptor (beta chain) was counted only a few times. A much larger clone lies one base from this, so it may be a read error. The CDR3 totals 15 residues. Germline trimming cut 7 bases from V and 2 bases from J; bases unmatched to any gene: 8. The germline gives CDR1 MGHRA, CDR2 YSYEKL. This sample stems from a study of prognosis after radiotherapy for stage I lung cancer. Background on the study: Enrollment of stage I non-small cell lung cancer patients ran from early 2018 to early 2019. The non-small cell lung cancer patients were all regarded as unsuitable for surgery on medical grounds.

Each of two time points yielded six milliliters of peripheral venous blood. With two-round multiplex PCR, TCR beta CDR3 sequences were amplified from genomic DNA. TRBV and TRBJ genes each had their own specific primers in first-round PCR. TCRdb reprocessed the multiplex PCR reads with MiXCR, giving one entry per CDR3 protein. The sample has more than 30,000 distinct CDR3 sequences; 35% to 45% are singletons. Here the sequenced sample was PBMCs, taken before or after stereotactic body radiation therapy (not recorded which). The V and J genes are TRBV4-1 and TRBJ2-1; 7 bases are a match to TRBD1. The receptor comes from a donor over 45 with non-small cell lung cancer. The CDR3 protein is CASILSQGAYNEQFF. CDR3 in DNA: TGCGCCAGCATCCTTAGCCAGGGGGCCTACAATGAGCAGTTCTTC.